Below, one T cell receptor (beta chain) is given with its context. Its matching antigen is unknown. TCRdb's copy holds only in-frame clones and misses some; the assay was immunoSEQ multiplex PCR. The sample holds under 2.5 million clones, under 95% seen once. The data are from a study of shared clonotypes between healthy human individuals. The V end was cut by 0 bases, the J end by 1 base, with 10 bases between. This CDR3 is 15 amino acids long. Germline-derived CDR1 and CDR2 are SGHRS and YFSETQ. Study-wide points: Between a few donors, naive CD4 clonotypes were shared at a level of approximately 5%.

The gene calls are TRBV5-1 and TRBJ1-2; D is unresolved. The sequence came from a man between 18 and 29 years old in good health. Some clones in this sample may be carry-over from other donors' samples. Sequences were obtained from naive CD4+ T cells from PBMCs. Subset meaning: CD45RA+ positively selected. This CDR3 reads CASSLDGRGNYGYTF. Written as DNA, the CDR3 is TGCGCCAGCAGCTTGGATGGTCGGGGTAACTATGGCTACACCTTC.